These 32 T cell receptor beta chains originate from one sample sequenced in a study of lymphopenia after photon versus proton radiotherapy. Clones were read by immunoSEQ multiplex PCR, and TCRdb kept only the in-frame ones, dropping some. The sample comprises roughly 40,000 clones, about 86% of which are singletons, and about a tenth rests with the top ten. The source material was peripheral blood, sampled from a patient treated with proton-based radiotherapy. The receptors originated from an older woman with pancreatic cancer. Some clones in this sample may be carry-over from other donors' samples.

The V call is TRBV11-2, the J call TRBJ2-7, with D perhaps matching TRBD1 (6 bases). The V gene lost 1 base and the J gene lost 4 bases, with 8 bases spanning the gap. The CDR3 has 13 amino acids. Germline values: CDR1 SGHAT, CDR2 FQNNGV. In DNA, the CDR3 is TGTGCCAGCAGCTTAGGGGGGCCTTACGAGCAGTACTTC. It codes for CASSLGGPYEQYF.

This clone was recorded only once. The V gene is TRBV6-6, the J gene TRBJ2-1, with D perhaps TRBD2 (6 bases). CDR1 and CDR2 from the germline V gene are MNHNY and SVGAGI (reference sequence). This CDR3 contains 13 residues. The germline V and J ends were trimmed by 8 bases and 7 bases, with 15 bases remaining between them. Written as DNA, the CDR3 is TGTGCCAGCTATCCAAGGGAGGCGAATGAGCAGTTCTTC. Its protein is CASYPREANEQFF.

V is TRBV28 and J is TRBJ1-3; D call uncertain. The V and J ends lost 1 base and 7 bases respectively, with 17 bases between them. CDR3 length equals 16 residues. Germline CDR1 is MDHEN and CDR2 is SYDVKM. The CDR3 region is CASSLFSVLSGNTIYF. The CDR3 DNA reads TGTGCCAGCAGTTTATTTTCGGTCCTGTCGGGGAACACCATATATTTT.

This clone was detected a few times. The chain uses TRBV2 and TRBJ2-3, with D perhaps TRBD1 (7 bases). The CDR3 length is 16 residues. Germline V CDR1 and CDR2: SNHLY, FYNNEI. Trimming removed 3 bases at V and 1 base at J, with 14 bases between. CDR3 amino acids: CASSEEGQGGTDTQYF. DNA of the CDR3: TGTGCCAGCAGTGAGGAGGGGCAGGGGGGCACAGATACGCAGTATTTT.

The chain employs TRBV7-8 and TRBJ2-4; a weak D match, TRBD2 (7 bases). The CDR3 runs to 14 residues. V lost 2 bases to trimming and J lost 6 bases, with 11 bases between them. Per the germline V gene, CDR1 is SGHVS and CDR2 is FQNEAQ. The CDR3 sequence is CASSLRGAGNIQYF. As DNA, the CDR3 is TGTGCCAGCAGCTTACGGGGGGCGGGAAACATTCAGTACTTC.

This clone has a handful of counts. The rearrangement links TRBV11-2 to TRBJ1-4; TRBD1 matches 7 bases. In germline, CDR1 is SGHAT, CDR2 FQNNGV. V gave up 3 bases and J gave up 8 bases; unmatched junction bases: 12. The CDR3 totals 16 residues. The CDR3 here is CASSFDRAFAREKLFF. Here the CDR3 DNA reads TGTGCCAGCAGCTTTGACAGGGCCTTCGCTAGAGAAAAACTGTTTTTT. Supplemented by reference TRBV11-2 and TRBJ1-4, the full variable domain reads EAGVAQSPRYKIIEKRQSVAFWCNPISGHATLYWYQQILGQGPKLLIQFQNNGVVDDSQLPKDRFSAERLKGVDSTLKIQPAKLEDSAVYLCASSFDRAFAREKLFFGSGTQLSVL.

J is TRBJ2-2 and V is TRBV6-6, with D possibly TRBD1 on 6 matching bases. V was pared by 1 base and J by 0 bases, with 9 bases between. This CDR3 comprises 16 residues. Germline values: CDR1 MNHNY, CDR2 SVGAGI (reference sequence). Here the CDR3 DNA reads TGTGCCAGCAGTTACTTGGGGGCGGCGAACACCGGGGAGCTGTTTTTT. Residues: CASSYLGAANTGELFF.

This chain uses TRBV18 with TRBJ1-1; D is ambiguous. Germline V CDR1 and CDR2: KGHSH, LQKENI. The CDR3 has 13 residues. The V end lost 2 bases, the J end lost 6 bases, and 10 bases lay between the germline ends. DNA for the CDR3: TGTGCCAGCTCACCAGGGTTTGAGGCTGAAGCTTTCTTT. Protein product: CASSPGFEAEAFF.

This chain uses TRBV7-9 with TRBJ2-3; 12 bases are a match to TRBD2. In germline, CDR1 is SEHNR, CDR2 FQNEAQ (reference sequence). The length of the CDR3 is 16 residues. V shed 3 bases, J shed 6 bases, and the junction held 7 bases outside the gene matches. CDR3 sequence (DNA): TGTGCCAGCAGCTTCTCCCTAGCGGGAGGGTTGGATACGCAGTATTTT. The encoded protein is CASSFSLAGGLDTQYF.

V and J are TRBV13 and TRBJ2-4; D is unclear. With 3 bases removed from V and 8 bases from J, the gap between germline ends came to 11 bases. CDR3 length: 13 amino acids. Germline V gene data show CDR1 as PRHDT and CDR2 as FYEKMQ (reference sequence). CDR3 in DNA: TGTGCCAGCAGCTTGAATTCAGGCGACATTCAGTACTTC. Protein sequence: CASSLNSGDIQYF.

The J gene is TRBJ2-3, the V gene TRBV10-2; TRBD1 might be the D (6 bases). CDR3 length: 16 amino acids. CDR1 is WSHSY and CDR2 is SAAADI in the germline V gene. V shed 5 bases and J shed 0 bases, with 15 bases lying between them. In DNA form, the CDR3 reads TGCGCCAGCAGTTGGCCCAGGGGCGGTAGCACAGATACGCAGTATTTT. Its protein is CASSWPRGGSTDTQYF.

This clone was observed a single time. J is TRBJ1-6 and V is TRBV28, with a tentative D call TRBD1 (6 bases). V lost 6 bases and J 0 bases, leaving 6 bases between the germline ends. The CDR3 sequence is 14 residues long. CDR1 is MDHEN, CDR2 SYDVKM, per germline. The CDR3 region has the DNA TGTGCCAGCAGGACAGGCTCCTATAATTCACCCCTCCACTTT. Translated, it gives CASRTGSYNSPLHF.

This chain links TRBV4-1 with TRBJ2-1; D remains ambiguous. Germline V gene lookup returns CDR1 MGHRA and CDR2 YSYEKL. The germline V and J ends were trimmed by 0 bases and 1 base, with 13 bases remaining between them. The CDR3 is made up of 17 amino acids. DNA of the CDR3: TGCGCCAGCAGCCAAGAGGAGACCACTTCATCCTACAATGAGCAGTTCTTC. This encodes CASSQEETTSSYNEQFF.

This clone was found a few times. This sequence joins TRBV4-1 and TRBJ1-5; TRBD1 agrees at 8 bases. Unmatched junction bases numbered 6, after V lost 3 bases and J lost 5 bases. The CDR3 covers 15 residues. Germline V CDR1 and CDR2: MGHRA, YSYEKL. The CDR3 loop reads CASSHGQGAHQPQHF. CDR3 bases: TGCGCCAGCAGCCACGGACAGGGAGCTCATCAGCCCCAGCATTTT.

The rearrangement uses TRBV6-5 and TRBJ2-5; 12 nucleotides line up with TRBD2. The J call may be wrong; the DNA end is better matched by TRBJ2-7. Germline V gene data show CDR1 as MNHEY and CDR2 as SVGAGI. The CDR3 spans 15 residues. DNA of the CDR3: TGTGCCAGCAGTCCCCAGACTAGCGGGAGTTACGAGCAGTACTTC. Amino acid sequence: CASSPQTSGSYEQYF.

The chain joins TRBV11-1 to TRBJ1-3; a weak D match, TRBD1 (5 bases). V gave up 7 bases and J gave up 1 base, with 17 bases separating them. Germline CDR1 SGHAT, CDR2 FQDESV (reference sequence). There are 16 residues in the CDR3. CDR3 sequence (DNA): TGTGCCAGCACCGGTCGACAGTCAGGATCTGGAAACACCATATATTTT. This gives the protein CASTGRQSGSGNTIYF.

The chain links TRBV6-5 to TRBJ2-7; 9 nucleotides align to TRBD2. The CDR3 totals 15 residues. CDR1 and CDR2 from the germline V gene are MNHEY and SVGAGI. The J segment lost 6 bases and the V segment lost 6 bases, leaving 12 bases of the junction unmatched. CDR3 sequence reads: CASSYTIAGVGEQYF. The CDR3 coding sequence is TGTGCCAGCAGCTACACGATAGCGGGAGTGGGCGAGCAGTACTTC.

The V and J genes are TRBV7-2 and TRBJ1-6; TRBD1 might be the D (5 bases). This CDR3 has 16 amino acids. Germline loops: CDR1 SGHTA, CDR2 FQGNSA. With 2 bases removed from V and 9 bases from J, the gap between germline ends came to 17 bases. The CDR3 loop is CASSLLPGGEGSPLHF. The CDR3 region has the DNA TGTGCCAGCAGCTTACTCCCGGGGGGTGAGGGTTCACCCCTCCACTTT.

The DNA of the CDR3 is TGTGCCTGGAGTTTTAGCGGGAGTGTCACCGGGGAGCTGTTTTTT. Amino acids: CAWSFSGSVTGELFF. The genes are TRBV30 and TRBJ2-2; 9 bases map to TRBD2. Germline CDR1 GTSNPN, CDR2 SVGIG (reference sequence). Trimming cost V 2 bases and J 4 bases; bases outside gene matches: 5. The CDR3 extends over 15 amino acids. Variable domain in full (rest from reference TRBV30 and TRBJ2-2): SQTIHQWPATLVQPVGSPLSLECTVEGTSNPNLYWYRQAAGRGLQLLFYSVGIGQISSEVPQNLSASRPQDRQFILSSKKLLLSDSGFYLCAWSFSGSVTGELFFGEGSRLTVL.

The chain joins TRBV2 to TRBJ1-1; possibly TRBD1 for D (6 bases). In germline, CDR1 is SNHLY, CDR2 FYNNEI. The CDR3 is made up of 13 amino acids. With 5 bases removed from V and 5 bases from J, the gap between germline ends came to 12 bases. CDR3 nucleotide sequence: TGTGCCAGCAGTACAGGGTTTCGGACTGAAGCTTTCTTT. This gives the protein CASSTGFRTEAFF.

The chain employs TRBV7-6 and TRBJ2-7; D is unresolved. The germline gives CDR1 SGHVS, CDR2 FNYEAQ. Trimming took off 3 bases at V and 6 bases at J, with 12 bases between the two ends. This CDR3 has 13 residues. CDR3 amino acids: CASSLTVVSEQYF. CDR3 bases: TGTGCCAGCAGCTTGACTGTTGTGAGCGAGCAGTACTTC.

The CDR3 here is CASSPLNSYEQYF. The CDR3 region has the DNA TGTGCCAGCAGCCCACTGAACTCCTACGAGCAGTACTTC. The chain recombines TRBV11-1 with TRBJ2-7, with D unclear. V gave up 5 bases and J gave up 0 bases, with 8 bases separating them. This CDR3 is built from 13 residues. Germline V gives CDR1 SGHAT, CDR2 FQDESV (reference sequence).

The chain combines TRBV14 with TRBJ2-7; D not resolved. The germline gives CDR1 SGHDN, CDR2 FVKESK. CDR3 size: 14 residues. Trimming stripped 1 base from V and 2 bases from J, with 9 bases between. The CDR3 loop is CASSQGYGAYEQYF. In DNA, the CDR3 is TGTGCCAGCAGCCAAGGTTATGGAGCCTACGAGCAGTACTTC.

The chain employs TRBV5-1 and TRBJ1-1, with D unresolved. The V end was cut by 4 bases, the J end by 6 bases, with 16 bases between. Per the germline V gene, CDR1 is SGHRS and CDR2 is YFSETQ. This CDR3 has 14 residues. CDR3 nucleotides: TGCGCCAGCAGCCAGCGTTACAAAAGCGCTGAAGCTTTCTTT. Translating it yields CASSQRYKSAEAFF.

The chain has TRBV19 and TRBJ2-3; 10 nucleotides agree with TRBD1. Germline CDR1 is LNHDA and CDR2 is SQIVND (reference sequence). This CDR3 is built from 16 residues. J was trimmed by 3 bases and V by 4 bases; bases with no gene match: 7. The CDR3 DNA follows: TGTGCCAGTAGTAAATTAAGGGACAGGGGAACAGATACGCAGTATTTT. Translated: CASSKLRDRGTDTQYF. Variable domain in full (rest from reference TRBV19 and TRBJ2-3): DGGITQSPKYLFRKEGQNVTLSCEQNLNHDAMYWYRQDPGQGLRLIYYSQIVNDFQKGDIAEGYSVSREKKESFPLTVTSAQKNPTAFYLCASSKLRDRGTDTQYFGPGTRLTVL.

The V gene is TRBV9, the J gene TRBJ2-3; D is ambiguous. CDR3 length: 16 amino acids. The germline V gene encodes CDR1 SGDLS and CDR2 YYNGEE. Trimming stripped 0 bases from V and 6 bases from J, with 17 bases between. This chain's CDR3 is CASSVVRSDAGDTQYF. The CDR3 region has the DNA TGTGCCAGCAGCGTAGTGAGGAGTGATGCAGGCGATACGCAGTATTTT.

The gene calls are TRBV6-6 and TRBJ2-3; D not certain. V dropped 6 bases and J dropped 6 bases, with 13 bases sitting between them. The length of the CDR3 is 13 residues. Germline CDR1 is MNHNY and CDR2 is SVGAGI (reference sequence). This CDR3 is CASSPRAGDTQYF. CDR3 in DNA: TGTGCCAGCAGCCCCCGGGCTGGGGATACGCAGTATTTT.

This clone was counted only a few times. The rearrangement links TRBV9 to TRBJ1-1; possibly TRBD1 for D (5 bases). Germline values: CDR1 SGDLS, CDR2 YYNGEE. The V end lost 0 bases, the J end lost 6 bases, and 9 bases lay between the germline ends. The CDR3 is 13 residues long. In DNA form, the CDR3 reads TGTGCCAGCAGCGTAGACGGGGGACCTGAAGCTTTCTTT. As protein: CASSVDGGPEAFF. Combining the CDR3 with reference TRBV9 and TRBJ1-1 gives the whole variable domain DSGVTQTPKHLITATGQRVTLRCSPRSGDLSVYWYQQSLDQGLQFLIQYYNGEERAKGNILERFSAQQFPDLHSELNLSSLELGDSALYFCASSVDGGPEAFFGQGTRLTVV.

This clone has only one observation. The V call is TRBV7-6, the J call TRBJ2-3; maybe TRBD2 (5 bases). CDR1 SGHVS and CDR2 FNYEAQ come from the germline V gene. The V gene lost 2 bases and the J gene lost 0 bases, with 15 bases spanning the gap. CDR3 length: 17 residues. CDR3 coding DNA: TGTGCCAGCAGCTTACGGGGATTTTTCTCTAGCACAGATACGCAGTATTTT. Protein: CASSLRGFFSSTDTQYF.

The CDR3 bases are TGTGCCAGCACAGGGTTGAGTGAAGCTTTCTTT. It translates to CASTGLSEAFF. This chain connects TRBV6-5 to TRBJ1-1; D may be TRBD1 (5 bases). The V and J ends lost 7 bases and 7 bases respectively, with 10 bases between them. The CDR3 is 11 amino acids. CDR1 and CDR2 from the germline V gene are MNHEY and SVGAGI.

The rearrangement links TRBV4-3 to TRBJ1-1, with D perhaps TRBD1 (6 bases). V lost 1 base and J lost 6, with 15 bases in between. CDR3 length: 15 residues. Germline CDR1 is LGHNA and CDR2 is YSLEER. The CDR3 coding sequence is TGCGCCAGCAGCCAAGCGGGCGGGGGCGCCTCTGAAGCTTTCTTT. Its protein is CASSQAGGGASEAFF.

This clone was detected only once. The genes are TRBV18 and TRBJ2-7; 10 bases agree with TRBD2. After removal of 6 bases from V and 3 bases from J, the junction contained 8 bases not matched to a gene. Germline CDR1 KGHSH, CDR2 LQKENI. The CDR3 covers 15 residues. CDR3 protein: CASSGIASGSYEQYF. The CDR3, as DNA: TGTGCCAGCTCTGGCATCGCTAGCGGGAGCTACGAGCAGTACTTC.